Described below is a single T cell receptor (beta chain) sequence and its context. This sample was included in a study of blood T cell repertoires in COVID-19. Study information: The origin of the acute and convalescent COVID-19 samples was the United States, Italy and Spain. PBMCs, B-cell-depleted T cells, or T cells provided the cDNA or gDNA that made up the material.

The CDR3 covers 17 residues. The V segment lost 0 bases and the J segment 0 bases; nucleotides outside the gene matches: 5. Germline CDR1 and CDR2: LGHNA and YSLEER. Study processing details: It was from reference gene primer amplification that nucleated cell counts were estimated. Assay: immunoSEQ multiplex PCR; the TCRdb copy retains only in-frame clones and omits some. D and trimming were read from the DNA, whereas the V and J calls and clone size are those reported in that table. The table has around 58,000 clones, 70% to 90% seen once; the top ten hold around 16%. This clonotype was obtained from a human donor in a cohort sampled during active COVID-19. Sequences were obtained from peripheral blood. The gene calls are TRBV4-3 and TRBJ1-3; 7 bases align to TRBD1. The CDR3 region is CASSQETGRASGNTIYF. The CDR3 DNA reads TGCGCCAGCAGCCAAGAGACAGGGCGGGCCTCTGGAAACACCATATATTTT.